The 29 T cell receptor beta chains in this list originate from one sample, sequenced in a study of blood T cells in healthy people across ages. Through a sample-barcoded 5' primer and a J-beta primer mix, a second PCR was run for about 6 to 11 cycles. From the 5' RACE reads, TCRdb called clonotypes with MiXCR, one entry per CDR3 protein. The repertoire holds over 1.5 million distinct CDR3 sequences, about 49% seen once, with approximately 2.1% in the top ten. Sequencing input: blood. These receptors were taken from a woman between 40 and 50 years old in good health.

This clonotype showed up just a few times. The chain is built from TRBV6-1 and TRBJ2-3; TRBD2 is a possible D gene (6 bases). Germline V CDR1 and CDR2: MNHNS, SASEGT. The germline V and J ends were trimmed by 5 bases and 2 bases, with 17 bases remaining between them. The CDR3 spans 16 residues. CDR3 in DNA: TGTGCCAGCAGTCCCTTGGACGGGGGTTACACAGATACGCAGTATTTT. It codes for CASSPLDGGYTDTQYF.

A few counts support this clonotype. The V and J genes are TRBV20-1 and TRBJ1-5; 7 positions agree with TRBD1. V lost 2 bases, J lost 1 base, and 2 bases stayed unmatched. The CDR3 has 14 residues. In germline, CDR1 is DFQATT, CDR2 SNEGSKA (reference sequence). The DNA of the CDR3 is TGCAGTGCTAGAAAGGGGGCAAGCAATCAGCCCCAGCATTTT. This translates into CSARKGASNQPQHF.

This chain uses TRBV9 with TRBJ1-1; 7 positions agree with TRBD1. J was trimmed by 7 bases and V by 3 bases; bases with no gene match: 3. Germline-derived CDR1 and CDR2 are SGDLS and YYNGEE. This CDR3 spans 12 amino acids. The CDR3 nucleotides read TGTGCCAGCAGCGGAAGGGACAGTGAAGCTTTCTTT. It specifies CASSGRDSEAFF.

In nucleotides, the CDR3 is TGTGCCAGCGGTGATACTTGGCACTATGGCTACACCTTC. Translation: CASGDTWHYGYTF. V gene TRBV6-2 or TRBV6-3 combines with J gene TRBJ1-2; D is uncertain. The CDR3 loop spans 13 amino acids. The ends were cut back, 8 bases at V and 3 bases at J, with 13 bases in the middle. Germline V gene sequence: CDR1 MNHEY, CDR2 SVGEGT.

This clonotype was counted a single time. The V gene is TRBV28, the J gene TRBJ2-5; D tentatively reads TRBD1 or TRBD2 (6 bases each). Per the germline V gene, CDR1 is MDHEN and CDR2 is SYDVKM. Trimming took off 6 bases at V and 2 bases at J, with 13 bases between the two ends. This CDR3 spans 14 amino acids. The CDR3 region is CASRGGGAQETQYF. CDR3 DNA: TGTGCCAGCAGGGGGGGCGGAGCACAAGAGACCCAGTACTTC.

The chain combines TRBV20-1 with TRBJ2-5, with D maybe TRBD2 (5 bases). Germline V gene sequence: CDR1 DFQATT, CDR2 SNEGSKA (reference sequence). The CDR3 runs 12 residues. Trimming took off 3 bases at V and 4 bases at J, with 9 bases between the two ends. This CDR3 is CSARASPETQYF. As DNA, the CDR3 is TGCAGTGCTAGGGCTAGCCCAGAGACCCAGTACTTC.

V is TRBV7-2 and J is TRBJ1-1; D gene ambiguous. CDR1 is SGHTA and CDR2 is FQGNSA in the germline V gene. The CDR3 is 13 residues long. V dropped 0 bases and J dropped 5 bases, with 7 bases sitting between them. The CDR3, as DNA: TGTGCCAGCAGCTTAGCGGCCGGGACTGAAGCTTTCTTT. Its translation: CASSLAAGTEAFF.

The count of this clonotype is one. The junction departs from germline at one end; a sequencing error may be responsible. The chain recombines TRBV7-2 with TRBJ2-5; no clear D gene. Germline V gene sequence: CDR1 SGHTA, CDR2 FQGNSA. The CDR3 consists of 13 residues. The CDR3 reads CASSRARQETRYF. CDR3 nucleotides: TGTGCCAGCAGCCGAGCGAGGCAAGAGACCCGGTACTTC.

The gene calls are TRBV24-1 and TRBJ1-2, with 7 bases matching TRBD1. Germline lookup yields CDR1 KGHDR and CDR2 SFDVKD. The CDR3 has 15 amino acids. V lost 2 bases, J lost 7 bases, and 9 bases stayed unmatched. CDR3 DNA: TGTGCCACCAGTGATTCCGACAGGGCGTCGAGTGGCTACACCTTC. It encodes CATSDSDRASSGYTF.

This clonotype was observed a handful of times. This rearrangement joins TRBV10-3 to TRBJ1-2; D not certain. CDR1 is ENHRY and CDR2 is SYGVKD in the germline V gene. The CDR3 covers 17 residues. V lost 7 bases, J lost 3 bases, and 24 bases lay in between. CDR3 region: CAITPRVPISLDYGYTF. In DNA, the CDR3 is TGTGCCATCACCCCCAGAGTTCCTATCTCGTTGGACTATGGCTACACCTTC.

The rearrangement uses TRBV11-2 and TRBJ2-1, with a possible D match to TRBD2 (5 bases). The CDR3 is made up of 11 amino acids. Germline CDR1 is SGHAT and CDR2 is FQNNGV. V lost 5 bases, J lost 14 bases, and 13 bases lay in between. The CDR3 DNA reads TGTGCCAGCAGCCTTAGACTACATAAGTTCTTC. This sequence encodes CASSLRLHKFF.

Concerning this clonotype itself: Its ends do not fully match the called genes, so a read error is possible. The V and J genes are TRBV10-2 and TRBJ2-3, with 8 bases identical to TRBD1. The germline V gene has CDR1 WSHSY and CDR2 SAAADI. This CDR3 is built from 14 residues. As DNA, the CDR3 is TGCACCAGCAGTCCGGACAGGGGCACAGATACGCAGTATTTT. It yields the protein CTSSPDRGTDTQYF.

This clonotype has just a few counts. The chain links TRBV4-2 to TRBJ2-3; 14 bases fit TRBD2. This CDR3 has 16 amino acids. Losses at the gene ends were 3 bases for V and 9 bases for J; bases not matched to a gene: 8. The germline gives CDR1 LGHNA, CDR2 YNFKEQ. CDR3 region: CASSQPGTSGGTTQYF. The CDR3 nucleotides are TGTGCCAGCAGCCAGCCCGGGACTAGCGGGGGCACCACGCAGTATTTT.

This sequence joins TRBV7-9 and TRBJ2-7; 14 bases line up with TRBD2. The CDR3 covers 17 residues. Trimming cost V 3 bases and J 5 bases; bases outside gene matches: 9. Germline-derived CDR1 and CDR2 are SEHNR and FQNEAQ (reference sequence). CDR3 bases: TGTGCCAGCAGCTTGCCCCCAGGGACTAGCGGGGGCGACGAGCAGTACTTC. This gives the protein CASSLPPGTSGGDEQYF.

V gene TRBV29-1 combines with J gene TRBJ2-7; D might be TRBD1 (8 bases). This CDR3 region has 13 residues. Germline CDR1 SQVTM, CDR2 ANQGSEA. V was pared by 6 bases and J by 4 bases, with 16 bases between. The CDR3 protein is CSVTGGGIYEQYF. CDR3 DNA: TGCAGCGTCACAGGGGGGGGAATATACGAGCAGTACTTC.

This chain connects TRBV7-9 to TRBJ1-2, with 8 bases that match TRBD1. V trimming: 2 bases; J trimming: 2 bases; junction bases outside the gene matches: 7. The CDR3 is 16 amino acids. The germline V gene has CDR1 SEHNR and CDR2 FQNEAQ (reference sequence). Here the CDR3 reads CASSLRTGKRNYGYTF. CDR3 DNA sequence: TGTGCCAGCAGCTTAAGGACAGGGAAGAGGAACTATGGCTACACCTTC.

The chain joins TRBV2 to TRBJ1-4; D is undetermined. CDR1 is SNHLY, CDR2 FYNNEI, per germline. Trimming stripped 6 bases from V and 7 bases from J, with 12 bases between. The CDR3 runs 13 residues. The DNA for the CDR3 is TGTGCCAGCAGCCCGGGCGTCAGTGAAAAACTGTTTTTT. It encodes CASSPGVSEKLFF.

V gene TRBV5-1 combines with J gene TRBJ2-1; D gene unclear. V was cut by 0 bases and J by 7 bases, with 11 bases left in between. Germline V gives CDR1 SGHRS, CDR2 YFSETQ. CDR3 size: 14 residues. DNA of the CDR3: TGCGCCAGCAGCTTGGAGGTCTCGACGAATGAGCAGTTCTTC. Its translation is CASSLEVSTNEQFF.

In this sample, this clonotype turned up a few times. The chain is built from TRBV6-2 or TRBV6-3 and TRBJ2-7, with 10 nucleotides matching TRBD1. V shed 7 bases and J 3 bases; nucleotides not matched to a gene: 6. CDR3 size: 14 residues. Germline-derived CDR1 and CDR2 are MNHEY and SVGEGT. Here the CDR3 DNA reads TGTGCCAGCACCTGGACAGGGGGTATCTACGAGCAGTACTTC. Amino acids: CASTWTGGIYEQYF.

The chain employs TRBV6-2 or TRBV6-3 and TRBJ2-5; D is unresolved. This CDR3 is 13 amino acids long. The germline CDR1 and CDR2 sequences are MNHEY and SVGEGT. Deletions cut 4 bases from V and 11 bases from J, with 17 bases between. The CDR3 loop reads CASSCQAYGEQYF. CDR3 bases: TGTGCCAGCAGTTGCCAAGCGTATGGTGAGCAGTACTTC.

This clonotype has a handful of counts. This rearrangement joins TRBV7-2 to TRBJ2-7, with 15 nucleotides matching TRBD2. The CDR3 extends over 15 amino acids. Germline trimming cut 2 bases from V and 6 bases from J; bases unmatched to any gene: 2. Per germline, CDR1 SGHTA and CDR2 FQGNSA. CDR3 protein: CASSLLGLAGGEQYF. As DNA, the CDR3 is TGTGCCAGCAGCTTACTGGGACTAGCGGGGGGCGAGCAGTACTTC.

The rearrangement joins TRBV20-1 to TRBJ2-7; a weak D match, TRBD1 (5 bases). The germline V gene encodes CDR1 DFQATT and CDR2 SNEGSKA (reference sequence). CDR3 size: 12 residues. V lost 6 bases and J lost 4, with 13 bases in between. The DNA for the CDR3 is TGCAGTGCCTTGGGCAGGGCGTACGAGCAGTACTTC. Its protein is CSALGRAYEQYF.

The chain links TRBV4-1 to TRBJ2-1; TRBD2 aligns across 14 bases. CDR1 and CDR2 from the germline V gene are MGHRA and YSYEKL. The trim removed 1 base at V and 1 base at J, leaving 9 bases unmatched. This CDR3 spans 20 amino acids. CDR3 sequence: CASSQGMRLAGGKSYNEQFF. CDR3 bases: TGCGCCAGCAGCCAAGGAATGAGACTAGCGGGGGGGAAGTCCTACAATGAGCAGTTCTTC.

This clonotype was counted only a few times. The chain employs TRBV20-1 and TRBJ2-7, with a tentative D call TRBD2 (6 bases). Germline V gives CDR1 DFQATT, CDR2 SNEGSKA (reference sequence). The CDR3 covers 14 residues. Between the trimmed V and J ends, which lost 3 bases and 7 bases, there was a span of 19 bases. CDR3 in DNA: TGCAGTGCTAGGAAGGACGCCGGGGGTTGGGAGCAGTACTTC. Its protein product is CSARKDAGGWEQYF.

The J gene is TRBJ1-1, the V gene TRBV2; no clear D gene. V was cut by 7 bases and J by 2 bases, with 14 bases left in between. CDR1 SNHLY and CDR2 FYNNEI come from the germline V gene. The CDR3 has 14 residues. CDR3 region: CASIRSLGNTEAFF. CDR3 DNA sequence: TGTGCCAGCATTAGGTCTTTAGGAAACACTGAAGCTTTCTTT.

In regard to this clonotype: Its ends do not fully match the called genes, so a read error is possible. The chain combines TRBV20-1 with TRBJ2-7; 9 bases fit TRBD2. This CDR3 has 16 amino acids. CDR1 is DFQATT and CDR2 is SNEGSKA in the germline V gene (reference sequence). In nucleotides, the CDR3 is TGCAGTGCTAGAGATCGGCTAGCGGGGACCTCCTACAAGCAGTACTTC. Its protein product is CSARDRLAGTSYKQYF.

This chain connects TRBV7-9 to TRBJ2-3; 11 bases match TRBD2. Germline V gene data show CDR1 as SEHNR and CDR2 as FQNEAQ (reference sequence). This CDR3 region has 16 residues. With 4 bases clipped from V and 5 bases from J, the junction kept 8 bases outside the gene matches. In nucleotides, the CDR3 is TGTGCCAGCAGCTCCCTTAGCGGGGGGGCAGGAGATACGCAGTATTTT. This translates into CASSSLSGGAGDTQYF. Supplemented by reference TRBV7-9 and TRBJ2-3, the full variable domain reads DTGVSQNPRHKITKRGQNVTFRCDPISEHNRLYWYRQTLGQGPEFLTYFQNEAQLEKSRLLSDRFSAERPKGSFSTLEIQRTEQGDSAMYLCASSSLSGGAGDTQYFGPGTRLTVL.

The J gene is TRBJ2-5, the V gene TRBV11-2, with D perhaps TRBD1 (6 bases). The V and J ends lost 5 bases and 5 bases respectively, with 18 bases between them. The CDR3 has 15 amino acids. Germline CDR1 SGHAT, CDR2 FQNNGV. This CDR3 is CASSLELQGMETQYF. CDR3 DNA: TGTGCCAGCAGCCTCGAACTACAGGGTATGGAGACCCAGTACTTC.

The V gene is TRBV20-1, the J gene TRBJ2-7; possibly TRBD1 for D (6 bases). Germline V gene lookup returns CDR1 DFQATT and CDR2 SNEGSKA (reference sequence). The CDR3 is made up of 14 amino acids. Trimming stripped 6 bases from V and 0 bases from J, with 15 bases between. CDR3 residues: CSASDRSLSYEQYF. The DNA of the CDR3 is TGCAGTGCGTCGGACAGATCACTCTCCTACGAGCAGTACTTC.